This T cell receptor beta chain was profiled in a study of memory CD8 T cells in hepatitis C reinfection. Study background: Chronic HCV followed reinfection in a couple of donors who cleared primary infection. Between 55 and 20 weeks before reinfection detection, pre-reinfection samples were drawn. A positive HCV RNA test after two negatives ≥60 days apart defined reinfection.

The protocol was immunoSEQ multiplex PCR, while the TCRdb copy is restricted to in-frame clones and leaves out a portion. The data show roughly 6,200 clones, 80% to 90% seen once. CDR1 is SGHDT and CDR2 is YYEEEE in the germline V gene. Germline trimming cut 2 bases from V and 7 bases from J; bases unmatched to any gene: 6. This CDR3 comprises 14 residues. Time point noted: pre-reinfection, 55 to 20 weeks before reinfection detection. TCR sequencing was done directly ex vivo on sorted cells, without expansion in vitro. A couple of donors provided sorted CD3+ CD8+ CD45RO- naive CD8 T cells at all three reinfection time points.

This clonotype originated in a man aged 45-65 years with hepatitis C virus infection. The chain links TRBV5-6 to TRBJ2-1, with 7 bases lining up with TRBD2. Sequenced sample: naive CD8+ T cells sorted from blood. This chain's CDR3 is CASSFSGRANEQFF. Written as DNA, the CDR3 is TGTGCCAGCAGCTTTAGTGGGAGGGCGAATGAGCAGTTCTTC. Full variable domain (rest looked up from reference TRBV5-6 and TRBJ2-1): DAGVTQSPTHLIKTRGQQVTLRCSPKSGHDTVSWYQQALGQGPQFIFQYYEEEERQRGNFPDRFSGHQFPNYSSELNVNALLLGDSALYLCASSFSGRANEQFFGPGTRLTVL.